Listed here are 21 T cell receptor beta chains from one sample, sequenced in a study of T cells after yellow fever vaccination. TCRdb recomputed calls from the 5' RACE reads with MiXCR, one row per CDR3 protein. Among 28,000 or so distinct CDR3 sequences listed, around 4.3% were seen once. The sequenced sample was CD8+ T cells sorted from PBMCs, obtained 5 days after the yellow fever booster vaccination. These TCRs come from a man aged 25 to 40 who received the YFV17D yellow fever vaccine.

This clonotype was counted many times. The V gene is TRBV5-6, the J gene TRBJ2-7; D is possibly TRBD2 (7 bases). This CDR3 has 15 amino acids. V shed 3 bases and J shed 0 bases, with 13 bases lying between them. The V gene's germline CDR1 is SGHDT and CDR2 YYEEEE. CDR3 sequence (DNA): TGTGCCAGCAGCTACGCAGGGGAGGGCTCCTACGAGCAGTACTTC. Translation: CASSYAGEGSYEQYF.

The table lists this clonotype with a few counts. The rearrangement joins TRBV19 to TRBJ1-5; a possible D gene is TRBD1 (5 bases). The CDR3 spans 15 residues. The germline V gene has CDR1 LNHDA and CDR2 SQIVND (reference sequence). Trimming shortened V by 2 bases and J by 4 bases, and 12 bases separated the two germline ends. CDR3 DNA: TGTGCCAGTAGTATATTCGGGGACGGTAATCAGCCCCAGCATTTT. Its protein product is CASSIFGDGNQPQHF.

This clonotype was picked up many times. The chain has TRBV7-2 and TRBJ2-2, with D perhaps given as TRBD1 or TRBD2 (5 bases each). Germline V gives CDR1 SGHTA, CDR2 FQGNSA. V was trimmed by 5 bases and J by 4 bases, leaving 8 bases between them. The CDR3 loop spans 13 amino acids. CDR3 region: CASSGTLTGELFF. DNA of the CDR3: TGTGCCAGCAGCGGGACCCTCACCGGGGAGCTGTTTTTT.

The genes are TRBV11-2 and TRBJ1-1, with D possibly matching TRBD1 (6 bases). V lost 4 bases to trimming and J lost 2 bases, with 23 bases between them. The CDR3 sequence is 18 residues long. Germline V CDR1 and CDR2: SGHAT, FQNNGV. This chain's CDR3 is CASSSYFGGTMQNTEAFF. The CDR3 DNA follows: TGTGCCAGCAGCTCCTATTTCGGCGGGACAATGCAAAACACTGAAGCTTTCTTT.

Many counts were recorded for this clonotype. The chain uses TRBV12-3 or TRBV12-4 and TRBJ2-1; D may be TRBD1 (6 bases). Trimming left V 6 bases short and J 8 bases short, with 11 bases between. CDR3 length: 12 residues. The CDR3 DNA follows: TGTGCCAGCAGGGGGGCCGGGGATGAGCAGTTCTTC. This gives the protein CASRGAGDEQFF.

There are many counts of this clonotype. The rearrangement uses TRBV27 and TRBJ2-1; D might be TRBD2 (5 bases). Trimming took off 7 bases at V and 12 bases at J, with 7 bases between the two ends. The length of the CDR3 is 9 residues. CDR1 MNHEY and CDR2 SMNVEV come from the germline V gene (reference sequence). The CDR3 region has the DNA TGTGCCAGCACCCGGGGGCAGTTCTTC. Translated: CASTRGQFF.

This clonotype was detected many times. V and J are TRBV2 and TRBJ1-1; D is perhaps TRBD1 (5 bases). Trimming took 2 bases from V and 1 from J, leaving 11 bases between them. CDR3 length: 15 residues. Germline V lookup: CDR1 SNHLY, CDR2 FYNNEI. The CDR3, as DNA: TGTGCCAGCAGTGAAAAGGGGCTGCCGAACACTGAAGCTTTCTTT. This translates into CASSEKGLPNTEAFF.

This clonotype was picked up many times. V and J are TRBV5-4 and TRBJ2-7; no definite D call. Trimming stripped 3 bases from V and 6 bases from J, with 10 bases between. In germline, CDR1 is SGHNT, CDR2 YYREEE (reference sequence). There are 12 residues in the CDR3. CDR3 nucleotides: TGTGCCAGCAGCTCGACCCCTCGCGAGCAGTACTTC. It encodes CASSSTPREQYF.

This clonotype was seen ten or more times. The chain's CDR3 is CSVDPGVNTGELFF. CDR3 DNA: TGCAGCGTTGATCCAGGGGTAAACACCGGGGAGCTGTTTTTT. The chain couples TRBV29-1 to TRBJ2-2; a possible D gene is TRBD1 (6 bases). The CDR3 extends over 14 amino acids. From germline, CDR1 is SQVTM and CDR2 ANQGSEA. Trimming stripped 3 bases from V and 2 bases from J, with 10 bases between.

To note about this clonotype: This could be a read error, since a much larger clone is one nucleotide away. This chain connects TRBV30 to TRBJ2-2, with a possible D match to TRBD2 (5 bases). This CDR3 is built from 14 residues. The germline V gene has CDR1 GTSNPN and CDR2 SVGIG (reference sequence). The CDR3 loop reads CAWSVLGFTGKLFF. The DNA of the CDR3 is TGTGCCTGGAGTGTACTTGGATTTACCGGGAAGCTGTTTTTT.

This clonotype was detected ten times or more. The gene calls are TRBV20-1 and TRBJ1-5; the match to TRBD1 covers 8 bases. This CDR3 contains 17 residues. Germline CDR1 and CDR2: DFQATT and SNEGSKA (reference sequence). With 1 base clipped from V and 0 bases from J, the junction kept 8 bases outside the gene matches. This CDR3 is CSARALGQGYSNQPQHF. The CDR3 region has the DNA TGCAGTGCTAGAGCCCTAGGACAGGGCTATAGCAATCAGCCCCAGCATTTT.

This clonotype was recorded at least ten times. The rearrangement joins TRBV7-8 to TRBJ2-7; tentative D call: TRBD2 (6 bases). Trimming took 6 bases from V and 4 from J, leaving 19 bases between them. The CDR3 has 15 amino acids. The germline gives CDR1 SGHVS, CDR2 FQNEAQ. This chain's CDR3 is CASRSSGVASYEQYF. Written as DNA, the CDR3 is TGTGCCAGCAGATCGTCGGGAGTGGCCTCTTACGAGCAGTACTTC.

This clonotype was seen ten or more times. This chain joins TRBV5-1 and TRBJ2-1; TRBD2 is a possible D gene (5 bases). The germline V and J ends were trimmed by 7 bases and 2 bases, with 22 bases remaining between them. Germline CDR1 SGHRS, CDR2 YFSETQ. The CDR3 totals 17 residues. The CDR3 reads CASHSPLTGSAYNEQFF. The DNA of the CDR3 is TGCGCCAGCCACTCTCCCCTGACGGGAAGCGCCTACAATGAGCAGTTCTTC.

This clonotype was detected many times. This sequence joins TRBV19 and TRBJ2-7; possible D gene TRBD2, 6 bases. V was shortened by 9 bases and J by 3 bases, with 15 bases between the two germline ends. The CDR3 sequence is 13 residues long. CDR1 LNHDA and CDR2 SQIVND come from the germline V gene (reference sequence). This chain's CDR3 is CASHRTGDYEQYF. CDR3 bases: TGTGCCAGCCACAGGACGGGAGACTACGAGCAGTACTTC.

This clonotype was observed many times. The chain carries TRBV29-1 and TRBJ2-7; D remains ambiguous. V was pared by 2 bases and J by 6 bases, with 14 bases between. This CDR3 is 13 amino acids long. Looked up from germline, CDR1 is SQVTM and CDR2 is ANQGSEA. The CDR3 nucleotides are TGCAGCGTTGAAACGCTAGTAAATCCCGAGCAGTACTTC. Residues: CSVETLVNPEQYF.

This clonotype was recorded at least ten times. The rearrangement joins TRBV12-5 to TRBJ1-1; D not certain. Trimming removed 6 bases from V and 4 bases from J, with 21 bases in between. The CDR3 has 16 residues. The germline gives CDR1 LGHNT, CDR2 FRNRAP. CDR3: CASGPTDLRTLTEAFF. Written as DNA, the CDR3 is TGTGCTAGTGGCCCGACTGATCTCAGGACCCTCACTGAAGCTTTCTTT.

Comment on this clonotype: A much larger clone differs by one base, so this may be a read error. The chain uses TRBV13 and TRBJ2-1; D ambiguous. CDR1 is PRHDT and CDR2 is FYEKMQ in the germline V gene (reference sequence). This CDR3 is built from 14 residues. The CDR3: CASGLGRQAYEQFF. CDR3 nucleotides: TGTGCCAGCGGCTTAGGAAGGCAGGCCTATGAGCAGTTCTTC.

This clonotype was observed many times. The CDR3 reads CASSLLFPGLAGVDTGELFF. CDR3 coding DNA: TGTGCCAGCAGTCTACTTTTCCCGGGACTAGCGGGAGTTGATACCGGGGAGCTGTTTTTT. V is TRBV12-3 or TRBV12-4 and J is TRBJ2-2, with 14 bases fitting TRBD2. V was pared by 5 bases and J by 5 bases, with 16 bases of the junction left unmatched. The CDR3 runs to 20 residues.

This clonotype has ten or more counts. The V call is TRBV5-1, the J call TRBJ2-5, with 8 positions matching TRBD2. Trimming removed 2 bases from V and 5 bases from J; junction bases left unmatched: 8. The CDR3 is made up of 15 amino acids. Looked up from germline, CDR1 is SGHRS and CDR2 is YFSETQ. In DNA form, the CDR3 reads TGCGCCAGCAGCTTTTTTCGGGAGGGAGGCGAGACCCAGTACTTC. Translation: CASSFFREGGETQYF.

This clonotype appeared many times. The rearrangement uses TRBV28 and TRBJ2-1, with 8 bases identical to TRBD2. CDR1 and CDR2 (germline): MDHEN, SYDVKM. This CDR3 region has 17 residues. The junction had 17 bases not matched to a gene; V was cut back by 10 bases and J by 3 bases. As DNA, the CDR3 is TGTGCCACCTTAGCGGGACCTTCTCCTTCCATCTACAATGAGCAGTTCTTC. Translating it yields CATLAGPSPSIYNEQFF.

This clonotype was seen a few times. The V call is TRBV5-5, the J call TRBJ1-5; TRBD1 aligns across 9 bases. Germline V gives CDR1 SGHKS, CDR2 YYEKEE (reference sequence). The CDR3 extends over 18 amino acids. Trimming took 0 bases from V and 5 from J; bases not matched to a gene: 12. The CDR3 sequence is CASSLVPGQGEGHQPQHF. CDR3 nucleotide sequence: TGTGCCAGCAGCTTGGTCCCGGGACAGGGAGAGGGCCATCAGCCCCAGCATTTT.